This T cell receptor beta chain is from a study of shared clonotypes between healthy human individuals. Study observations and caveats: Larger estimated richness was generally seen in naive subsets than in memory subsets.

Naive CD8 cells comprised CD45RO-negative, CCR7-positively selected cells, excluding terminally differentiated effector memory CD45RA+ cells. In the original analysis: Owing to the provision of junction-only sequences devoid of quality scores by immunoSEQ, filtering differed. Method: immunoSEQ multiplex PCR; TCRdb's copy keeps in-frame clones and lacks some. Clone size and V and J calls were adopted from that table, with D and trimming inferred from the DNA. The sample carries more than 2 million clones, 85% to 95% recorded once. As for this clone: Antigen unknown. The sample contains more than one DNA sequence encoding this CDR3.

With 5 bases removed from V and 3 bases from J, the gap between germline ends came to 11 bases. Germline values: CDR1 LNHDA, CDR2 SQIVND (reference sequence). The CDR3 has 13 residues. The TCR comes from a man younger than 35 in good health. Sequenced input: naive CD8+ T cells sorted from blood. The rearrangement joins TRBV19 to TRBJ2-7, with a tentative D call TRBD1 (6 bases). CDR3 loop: CASSPGHSYEQYF. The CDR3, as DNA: TGTGCCAGTAGTCCGGGACATAGCTACGAGCAGTACTTC.